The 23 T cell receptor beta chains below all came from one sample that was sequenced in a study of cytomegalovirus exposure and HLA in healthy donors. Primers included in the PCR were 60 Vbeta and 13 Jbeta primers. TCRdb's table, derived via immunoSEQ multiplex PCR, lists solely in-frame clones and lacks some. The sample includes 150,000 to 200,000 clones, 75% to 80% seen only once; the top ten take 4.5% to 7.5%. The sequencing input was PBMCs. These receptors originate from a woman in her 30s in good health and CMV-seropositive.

The chain's CDR3 is CASSLGGRQEAAKNIQYF. CDR3 DNA sequence: TGCGCCAGCAGCTTGGGCGGGAGGCAGGAGGCGGCCAAAAACATTCAGTACTTC. The chain has TRBV5-1 and TRBJ2-4, with 8 nucleotides matching TRBD2. Germline trimming cut 0 bases from V and 1 base from J; bases unmatched to any gene: 9. The CDR3 loop spans 18 amino acids. The germline gives CDR1 SGHRS, CDR2 YFSETQ.

The CDR3 reads CASSSLDRKGTEAFF. In DNA form, the CDR3 reads TGTGCCAGCAGCTCACTGGACAGGAAAGGCACTGAAGCTTTCTTT. The V and J genes are TRBV6-1 and TRBJ1-1; 7 bases align to TRBD1. Germline CDR1 is MNHNS and CDR2 is SASEGT. The CDR3 length is 15 residues. The V segment lost 6 bases and the J segment 4 bases; nucleotides outside the gene matches: 11.

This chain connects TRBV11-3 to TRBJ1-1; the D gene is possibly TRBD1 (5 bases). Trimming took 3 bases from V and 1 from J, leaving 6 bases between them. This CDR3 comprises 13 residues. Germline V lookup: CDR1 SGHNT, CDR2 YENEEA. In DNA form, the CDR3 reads TGTGCCAGCAGCTTGGACACGAACACTGAAGCTTTCTTT. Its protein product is CASSLDTNTEAFF.

The CDR3 DNA is TGTGCCAGCTCCTCGACTGTAACCAGATACGAGCAGTACTTC. The encoded protein is CASSSTVTRYEQYF. The V gene is TRBV7-6, the J gene TRBJ2-7; D call uncertain. The V end lost 8 bases, the J end lost 4 bases, and 18 bases lay between the germline ends. The germline CDR1 and CDR2 sequences are SGHVS and FNYEAQ. The CDR3 extends over 14 amino acids.

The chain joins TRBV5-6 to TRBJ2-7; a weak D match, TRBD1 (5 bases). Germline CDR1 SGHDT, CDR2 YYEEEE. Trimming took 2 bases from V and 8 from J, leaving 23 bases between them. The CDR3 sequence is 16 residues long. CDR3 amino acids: CASSFLLSGHEMQQYF. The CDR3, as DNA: TGTGCCAGCAGCTTTCTTTTGTCAGGGCACGAAATGCAGCAGTACTTC.

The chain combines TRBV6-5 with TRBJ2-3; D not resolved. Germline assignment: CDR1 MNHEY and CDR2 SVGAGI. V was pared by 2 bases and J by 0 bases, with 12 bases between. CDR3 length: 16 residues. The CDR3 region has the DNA TGTGCCAGCAGTTACACCCCAAGCCTTAGCACAGATACGCAGTATTTT. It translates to CASSYTPSLSTDTQYF.

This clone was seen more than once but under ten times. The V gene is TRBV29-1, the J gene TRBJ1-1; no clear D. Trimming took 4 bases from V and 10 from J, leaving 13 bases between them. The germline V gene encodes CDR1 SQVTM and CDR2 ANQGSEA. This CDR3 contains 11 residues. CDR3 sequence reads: CSVVLQAGAFF. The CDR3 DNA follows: TGCAGCGTTGTTTTGCAGGCAGGAGCTTTCTTT.

CDR3 loop: CASSLQGSISGANVLTF. As DNA, the CDR3 is TGTGCCAGCAGTCTCCAGGGCAGCATCTCTGGGGCCAACGTCCTGACTTTC. The chain has TRBV27 and TRBJ2-6; D is perhaps TRBD1 (5 bases). In germline, CDR1 is MNHEY, CDR2 SMNVEV (reference sequence). This CDR3 is 17 amino acids long. V was clipped by 5 bases and J by 0 bases, with 14 bases between them.

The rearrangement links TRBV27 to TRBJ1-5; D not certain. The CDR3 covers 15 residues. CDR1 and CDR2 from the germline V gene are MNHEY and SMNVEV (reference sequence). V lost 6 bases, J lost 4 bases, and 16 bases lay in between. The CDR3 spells CASSPQLVGNQPQHF. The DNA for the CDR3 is TGTGCCAGCAGCCCACAGTTGGTTGGGAATCAGCCCCAGCATTTT.

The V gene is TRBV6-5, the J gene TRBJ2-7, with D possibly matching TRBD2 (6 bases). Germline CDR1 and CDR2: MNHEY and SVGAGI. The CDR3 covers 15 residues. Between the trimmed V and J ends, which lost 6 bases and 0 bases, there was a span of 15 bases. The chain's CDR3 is CASRSLTRGSYEQYF. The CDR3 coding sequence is TGTGCCAGCAGATCACTGACTAGGGGCTCCTACGAGCAGTACTTC.

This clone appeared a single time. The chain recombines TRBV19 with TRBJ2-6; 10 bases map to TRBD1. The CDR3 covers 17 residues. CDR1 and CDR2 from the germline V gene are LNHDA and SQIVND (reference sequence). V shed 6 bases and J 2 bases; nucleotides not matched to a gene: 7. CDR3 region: CASSLKGTGAGANVLTF. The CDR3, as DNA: TGTGCCAGTAGCCTAAAGGGGACAGGGGCTGGGGCCAACGTCCTGACTTTC.

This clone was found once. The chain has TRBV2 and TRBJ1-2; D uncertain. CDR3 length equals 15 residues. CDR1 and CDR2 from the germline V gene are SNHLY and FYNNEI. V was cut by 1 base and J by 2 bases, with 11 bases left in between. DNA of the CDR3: TGTGCCAGCAGTGAAGGGATTTCCAGGAACTATGGCTACACCTTC. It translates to CASSEGISRNYGYTF.

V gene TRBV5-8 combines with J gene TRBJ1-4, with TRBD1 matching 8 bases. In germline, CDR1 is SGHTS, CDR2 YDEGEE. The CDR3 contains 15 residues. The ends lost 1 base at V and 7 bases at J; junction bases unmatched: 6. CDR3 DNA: TGTGCCAGCAGCTTGTCCCAGGGGGCGCGTGAAAAACTGTTTTTT. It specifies CASSLSQGAREKLFF.

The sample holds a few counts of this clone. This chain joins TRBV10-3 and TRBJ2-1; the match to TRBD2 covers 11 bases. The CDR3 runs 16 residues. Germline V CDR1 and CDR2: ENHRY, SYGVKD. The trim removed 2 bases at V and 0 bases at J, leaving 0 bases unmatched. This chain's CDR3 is CAISETSGSSYNEQFF. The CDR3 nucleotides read TGTGCCATCAGTGAGACTAGCGGGAGCTCCTACAATGAGCAGTTCTTC.

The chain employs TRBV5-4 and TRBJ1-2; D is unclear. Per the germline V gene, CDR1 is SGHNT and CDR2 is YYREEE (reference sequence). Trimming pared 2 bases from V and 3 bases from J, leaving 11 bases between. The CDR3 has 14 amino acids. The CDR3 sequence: CASSFRGQHYGYTF. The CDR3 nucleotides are TGTGCCAGCAGCTTCAGAGGGCAACACTATGGCTACACCTTC.

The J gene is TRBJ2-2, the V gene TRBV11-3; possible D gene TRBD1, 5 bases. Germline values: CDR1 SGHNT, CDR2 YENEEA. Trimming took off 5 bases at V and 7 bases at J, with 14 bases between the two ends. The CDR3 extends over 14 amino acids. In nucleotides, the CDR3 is TGTGCCAGCAGCGATGGGGCCTGGGGCGGGGAGCTGTTTTTT. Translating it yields CASSDGAWGGELFF.

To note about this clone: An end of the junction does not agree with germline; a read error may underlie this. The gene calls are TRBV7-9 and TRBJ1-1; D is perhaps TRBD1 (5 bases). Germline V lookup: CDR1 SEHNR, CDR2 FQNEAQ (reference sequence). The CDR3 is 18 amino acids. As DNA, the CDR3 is TGTTCCAGCAGCTTATCTCAGGGCTTGGGAATAATGAACACTGAAGCTTTCTTT. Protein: CSSSLSQGLGIMNTEAFF.

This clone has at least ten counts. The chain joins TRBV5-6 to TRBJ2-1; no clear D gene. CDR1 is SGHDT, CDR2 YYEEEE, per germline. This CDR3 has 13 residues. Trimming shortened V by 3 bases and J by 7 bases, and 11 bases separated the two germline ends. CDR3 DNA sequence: TGTGCCAGCAGCTCTTTAGCTTGGAATGAGCAGTTCTTC. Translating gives CASSSLAWNEQFF.

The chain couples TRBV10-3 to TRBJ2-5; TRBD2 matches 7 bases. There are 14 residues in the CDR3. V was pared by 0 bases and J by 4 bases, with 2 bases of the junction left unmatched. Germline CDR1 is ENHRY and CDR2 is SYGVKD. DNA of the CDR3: TGTGCCATCAGTGAGTCGATAGCGGGAGAGACCCAGTACTTC. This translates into CAISESIAGETQYF.

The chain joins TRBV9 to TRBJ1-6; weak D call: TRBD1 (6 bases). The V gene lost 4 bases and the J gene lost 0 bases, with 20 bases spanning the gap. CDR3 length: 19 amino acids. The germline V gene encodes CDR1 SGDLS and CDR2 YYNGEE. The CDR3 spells CASSPQGPDISSYNSPLHF. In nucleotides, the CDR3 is TGTGCCAGCAGCCCACAGGGTCCGGATATAAGCTCCTATAATTCACCCCTCCACTTT.

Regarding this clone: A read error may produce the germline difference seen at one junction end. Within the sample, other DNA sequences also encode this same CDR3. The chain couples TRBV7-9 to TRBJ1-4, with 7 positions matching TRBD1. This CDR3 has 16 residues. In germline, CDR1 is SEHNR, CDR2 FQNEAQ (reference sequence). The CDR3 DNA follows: TGTGCCAGCAGCACGGGACAGAGACCAACTAATGAAAAATTGTTTTTT. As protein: CASSTGQRPTNEKLFF.

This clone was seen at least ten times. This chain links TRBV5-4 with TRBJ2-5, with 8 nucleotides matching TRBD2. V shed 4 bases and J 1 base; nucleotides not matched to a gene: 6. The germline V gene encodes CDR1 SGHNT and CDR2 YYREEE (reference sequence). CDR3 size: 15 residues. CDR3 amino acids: CASSGAGTSQETQYF. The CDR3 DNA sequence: TGTGCCAGCAGCGGAGCCGGGACTAGCCAAGAGACCCAGTACTTC.

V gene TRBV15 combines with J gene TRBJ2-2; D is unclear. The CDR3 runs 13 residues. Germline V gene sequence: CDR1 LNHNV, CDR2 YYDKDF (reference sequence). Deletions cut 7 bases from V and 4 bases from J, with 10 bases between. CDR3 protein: CATNVQITGELFF. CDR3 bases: TGTGCCACCAACGTCCAGATCACCGGGGAGCTGTTTTTT.